These 11 T cell receptor beta chains were sequenced from one sample in a study of PD-L1 blockade in urothelial cancer. Clones were read by immunoSEQ multiplex PCR, and TCRdb kept only the in-frame ones, dropping some. The table includes fewer than 90,000 clones, roughly 90% detected once. Stated time point: peripheral blood 6 weeks after treatment start. Specimen: PBMCs, collected around atezolizumab (anti-PD-L1) treatment. These receptors originate from a woman older than 75 with urothelial cancer.

This clone was picked up one time. This chain joins TRBV2 and TRBJ1-5; tentative D call: TRBD1 (5 bases). The CDR3 is 16 amino acids. V was pared by 4 bases and J by 3 bases, with 16 bases between. The V gene's germline CDR1 is SNHLY and CDR2 FYNNEI. DNA of the CDR3: TGTGCCAGCAGTGTAGGTCTCGGGACTCACAATCAGCCCCAGCATTTT. This encodes CASSVGLGTHNQPQHF.

This clone is a singleton in its sample. The chain employs TRBV2 and TRBJ1-2; tentative D call: TRBD1 (5 bases). The CDR3 runs 12 residues. The germline gives CDR1 SNHLY, CDR2 FYNNEI. The CDR3 is CAEAGRNYGYTF. The CDR3 DNA reads TGTGCGGAGGCGGGACGGAACTATGGCTACACCTTC. Looking up the rest from reference TRBV2 and TRBJ1-2 gives the full variable domain: EPEVTQTPSHQVTQMGQEVILRCVPISNHLYFYWYRQILGQKVEFLVSFYNNEISEKSEIFDDQFSVERPDGSNFTLKIRSTKLEDSAMYFCAEAGRNYGYTFGSGTRLTVV.

CDR3: CASSFGQAATYEQYF. The CDR3 nucleotides read TGTGCCAGCAGCTTTGGTCAGGCCGCTACCTACGAGCAGTACTTC. The chain employs TRBV5-6 and TRBJ2-7; D not certain. Germline CDR1 SGHDT, CDR2 YYEEEE. This CDR3 comprises 15 residues. Trimming removed 2 bases at V and 2 bases at J, with 14 bases between.

This chain joins TRBV19 and TRBJ2-1; TRBD1 is a possible D gene (5 bases). In germline, CDR1 is LNHDA, CDR2 SQIVND (reference sequence). This CDR3 comprises 12 residues. The V end lost 0 bases, the J end lost 9 bases, and 6 bases lay between the germline ends. CDR3 residues: CASSIDRGEQFF. CDR3 bases: TGTGCCAGTAGTATAGATAGGGGTGAGCAGTTCTTC.

The rearrangement links TRBV15 to TRBJ2-5; D possibly corresponds to TRBD1 (6 bases). The V gene lost 3 bases and the J gene lost 5 bases, with 10 bases spanning the gap. CDR1 is LNHNV, CDR2 YYDKDF, per germline (reference sequence). This CDR3 has 13 amino acids. The CDR3 is CATSSRGRETQYF. As DNA, the CDR3 is TGTGCCACCAGCAGCAGGGGCAGGGAGACCCAGTACTTC.

The J gene is TRBJ2-1, the V gene TRBV5-1, with TRBD2 identical over 14 bases. The trim removed 3 bases at V and 9 bases at J, leaving 5 bases unmatched. CDR3 size: 15 residues. From germline, CDR1 is SGHRS and CDR2 YFSETQ. The CDR3 DNA reads TGCGCCAGCAGCTCGGGGACTAGCGGGAGCGGTGAGCAGTTCTTC. Translated, it gives CASSSGTSGSGEQFF.

The V and J genes are TRBV4-1 and TRBJ1-1, with a possible D match to TRBD1 (5 bases). From germline, CDR1 is MGHRA and CDR2 YSYEKL. Trimming left V 0 bases short and J 1 base short, with 6 bases between. The CDR3 is 14 amino acids. CDR3 amino acids: CASSQDQGNTEAFF. The CDR3, as DNA: TGCGCCAGCAGCCAAGATCAGGGGAACACTGAAGCTTTCTTT.

The CDR3 DNA is TGTGCCAGCAGCGCGACTAGCGGGGGGAACACCGGGGAGCTGTTTTTT. Translating it yields CASSATSGGNTGELFF. V is TRBV11-3 and J is TRBJ2-2, with 12 nucleotides matching TRBD2. This CDR3 has 16 amino acids. CDR1 and CDR2 (germline): SGHNT, YENEEA. After removal of 5 bases from V and 1 base from J, the junction contained 2 bases not matched to a gene. Filled out from reference TRBV11-3 and TRBJ2-2, the complete variable domain reads EAGVVQSPRYKIIEKKQPVAFWCNPISGHNTLYWYLQNLGQGPELLIRYENEEAVDDSQLPKDRFSAERLKGVDSTLKIQPAELGDSAVYLCASSATSGGNTGELFFGEGSRLTVL.

The chain joins TRBV7-7 to TRBJ2-5, with TRBD2 as a possible D gene (6 bases). Germline loops: CDR1 SSHAT, CDR2 FNYEAQ (reference sequence). CDR3 length equals 14 residues. V was clipped by 0 bases and J by 4 bases, with 9 bases between them. The CDR3 spells CASSLAGGAETQYF. For the CDR3, the DNA is TGTGCCAGCAGCTTAGCGGGAGGAGCAGAGACCCAGTACTTC.

This chain connects TRBV5-1 to TRBJ2-2; no clear D. Looked up from germline, CDR1 is SGHRS and CDR2 is YFSETQ. The CDR3 has 13 amino acids. V was clipped by 0 bases and J by 5 bases, with 5 bases between them. In nucleotides, the CDR3 is TGCGCCAGCAGCTTGGAACGGACCGGGGAGCTGTTTTTT. It is translated as CASSLERTGELFF.

The chain joins TRBV15 to TRBJ1-2; D may be TRBD1 (5 bases). CDR1 and CDR2 (germline): LNHNV, YYDKDF (reference sequence). The CDR3 has 14 amino acids. The ends were cut back, 3 bases at V and 1 base at J, with 9 bases in the middle. The CDR3 is CATSRGGGNYGYTF. CDR3 nucleotide sequence: TGTGCCACCAGCAGGGGGGGAGGTAACTATGGCTACACCTTC.